The present entry profiles one TCR beta chain with its context. This clonotype was seen many times. Its antigen remains undetermined. No much larger clonotype is one base removed from it; base qualities were not supplied. The data derive from a study of T cell repertoires in cytomegalovirus infection (dated by TCRdb to the late 2010s). Regarding the research as a whole: Donor HLA type was relevant to the analysis, because carriage of CMV infection together with the matching HLA type was indicated by public TCR beta signatures. General findings and caveats noted by the study authors: The ex vivo response was dominated by HLA-C-restricted CMV-specific TCR beta clonotypes, which also provided the single most frequent clonotype in two of eight donors. In both this cohort and an independent cohort of 300 to 450 donors, the cumulative frequency of public TCR beta family members distinguished carriers of CMV infection plus the relevant HLA type.

Instrument used: Illumina HiSeq 1500. In-frame beta chains were kept once TCRdb had trimmed the public reads at Q25 with fastp and called clones with MiXCR. Each CDR3 protein appears once, grouped with its most common genes and DNA. The sample table holds around 260,000 distinct CDR3 sequences, of which approximately 10% were seen once. More than 13% of the sample belongs to the ten largest clones. Here V drops 5 bases and J drops 0 bases, and the junction holds 14 bases not matched to any gene. Taken from the germline V gene (reference sequence), the CDR1 and CDR2 loops are SEHNR and FQNEAQ. Including cysteine and phenylalanine, the CDR3 has 19 amino acids. Left in the record is the CDR3 DNA by itself, 57 bases read in frame from the first base.

This receptor was obtained from a human donor in good health (CMV status not recorded). Some clones in this sample may be carry-over from other donors' samples. The sequence joins TRBV7-9 to TRBJ1-4; 8 central nucleotides agree with TRBD1. The sample comprised PBMCs. CDR3 reads: CASSATPGQDTTTNEKLFF. The DNA is as follows: TGTGCCAGCAGCGCTACACCGGGACAGGATACCACAACTAATGAAAAACTGTTTTTT.